This T cell receptor beta chain was sequenced for a study of identifying expanded T cells in peripheral blood. As to this clone: As yet, its antigen is unknown.

Sequenced by immunoSEQ multiplex PCR; TCRdb stores in-frame clones only, minus some. The sample includes around 47,000 clones, 70% to 85% seen only once; the top ten take about 14%. Collection occurred without any documented infections or immune events in donors. Per germline, CDR1 MNHNS and CDR2 SASEGT. CDR3 size: 15 residues. Study outcomes and limitations: Roughly 1.1 clones differed between technical replicates, versus about 15 and 19 over time. Roughly two-week clone count variance significantly increased as total template count grew.

Source material: blood. The chain is built from TRBV6-1 and TRBJ2-1; the D gene is possibly TRBD1 (5 bases). This clonotype was obtained from a person between 18 and 75 years old in good health. The chain's CDR3 is CALLKSPGSYNEQFF. As DNA, the CDR3 is TGTGCGTTGCTTAAGTCCCCAGGGTCCTACAATGAGCAGTTCTTC.